This entry describes one T cell receptor beta chain. This clonotype was picked up a small number of times. The antigen this receptor binds is unknown. Base qualities are not provided; no much larger clone lies one nucleotide away. The data derive from a study of T-cell memory formation after mild COVID-19 (dated by TCRdb to the early 2020s). In terms of the full investigation: TCR sequence clusters from the two donors were found to be largely donor specific. In two donors, T-cell clones that expanded and contracted after mild COVID-19 were followed by sequencing TCRalpha and TCRbeta repertoires longitudinally. The cohort was made up of two young adult volunteers, one female and one male, who were previously healthy. Results and caveats for the whole study, not just this receptor: Contracting CD4+ clones appeared mostly in the CM and EM memory subsets, whereas CD8+ clones were enriched in EMRA. Whether the second-wave clones peaking on day 37 were SARS-CoV-2 specific was not confirmed. The detection of some responding clones in pre-infection memory suggests that pre-existing cross-reactive memory T cells joined the SARS-CoV-2 response. Clones contracting from day 15 to 85 had balanced CD4/CD8 phenotypes, while a second wave expanding from day 15 to 37 was biased towards CD4+. Only two mild cases were covered by the study, and larger cohorts that include severe cases with pre-infection samples were considered necessary.

PBMCs were isolated by Ficoll-Paque density gradient centrifugation. TCRdb records Illumina NovaSeq 6000 as the sequencer. Using 5'RACE with constant-segment primers, TCRalpha and TCRbeta cDNA libraries were constructed, with sample barcodes and unique molecular identifiers added in the process. RNA was extracted from every sample with Trizol reagent. Amplification of the libraries took two PCR steps, and the second step added a second sample barcode plus Illumina TruSeq adapters. Sequencing of the libraries was done on an Illumina NovaSeq, producing 2 x 150 bp paired-end reads. As for how the authors treated the data: With migec v1.2.7, reads were demultiplexed and then collapsed into UMI-guided consensus sequences. Using mixcr v2.1.11, UMI consensuses were aligned to TRA and TRB V and J templates and then assembled into clonotypes. A clonotype was counted as expanded or contracted only if both edgeR and NoisET called the change significant, with noise models trained on biological replicates. For edgeR calls, the thresholds were a false discovery rate-adjusted p below 0.01 and a log2 fold-change of 1. As an exploratory analysis of dynamics, max-normalized trajectories of the 1000 most abundant clonotypes were examined with PCA combined with hierarchical clustering. Separately sequenced CD4+ and CD8+ repertoires were used to assign the CD4 or CD8 phenotype of responding clones. The raw public reads went through TCRdb reprocessing: fastp at Q25, MiXCR clone calling, in-frame beta chains kept. Duplicate CDR3 protein sequences are folded into a single record with the most common DNA and genes. Clone size and V and J calls follow TCRdb, not the original study. This sample comprises approximately 350,000 distinct CDR3 sequences, approximately 15% of them detected only once. The ten largest clones take up roughly 22% of the sample.

CDR3 length: 13 amino acids, cysteine to phenylalanine. The CDR3 DNA has 39 bases and is translated from base 1. From the germline V gene, CDR1 is SGDLS and CDR2 is YYNGEE. V is pared back by 0 bases and J by 8 bases, with 11 bases lying between the germline termini. The chain joins TRBV9 to TRBJ1-1, with the D segment identity uncertain. The source material was PBMCs or a T cell subset sorted from them (not recorded which). The source is a man younger than 35 who had mild COVID-19 (a few samples of this study predate the infection). The sample titles of this study are shuffled in the database, so cell type and time point are left out; the donor was told from shared clones. CDR3 loop: CASSVDLHNEAFF. The nucleotides are TGTGCCAGCAGCGTAGATCTACACAACGAAGCTTTCTTT.